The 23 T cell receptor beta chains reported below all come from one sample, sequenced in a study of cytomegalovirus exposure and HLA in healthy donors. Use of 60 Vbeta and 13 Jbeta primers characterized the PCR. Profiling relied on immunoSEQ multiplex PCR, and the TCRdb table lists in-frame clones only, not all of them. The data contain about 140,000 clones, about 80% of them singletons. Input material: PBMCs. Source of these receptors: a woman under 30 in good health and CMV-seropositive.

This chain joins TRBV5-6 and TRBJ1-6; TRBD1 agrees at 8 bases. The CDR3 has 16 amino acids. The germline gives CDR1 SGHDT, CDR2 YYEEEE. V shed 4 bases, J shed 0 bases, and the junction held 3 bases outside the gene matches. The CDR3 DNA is TGTGCCAGCAGCGGTGGACAGGGCTCCTATAATTCACCCCTCCACTTT. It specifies CASSGGQGSYNSPLHF. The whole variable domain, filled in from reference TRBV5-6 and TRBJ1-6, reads DAGVTQSPTHLIKTRGQQVTLRCSPKSGHDTVSWYQQALGQGPQFIFQYYEEEERQRGNFPDRFSGHQFPNYSSELNVNALLLGDSALYLCASSGGQGSYNSPLHFGNGTRLTVT.

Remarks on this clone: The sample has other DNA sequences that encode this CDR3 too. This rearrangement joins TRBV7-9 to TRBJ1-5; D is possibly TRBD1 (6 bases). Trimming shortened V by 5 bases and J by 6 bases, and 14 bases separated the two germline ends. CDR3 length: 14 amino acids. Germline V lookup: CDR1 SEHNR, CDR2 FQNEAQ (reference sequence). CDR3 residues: CASSPPGEGQPQHF. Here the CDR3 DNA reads TGTGCCAGCAGCCCCCCAGGGGAGGGTCAGCCCCAGCATTTT.

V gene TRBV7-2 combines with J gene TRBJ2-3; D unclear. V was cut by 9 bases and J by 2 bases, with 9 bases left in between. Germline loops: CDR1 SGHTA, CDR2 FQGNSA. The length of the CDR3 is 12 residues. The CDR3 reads CASQKFTDTQYF. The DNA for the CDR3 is TGTGCCAGTCAAAAATTCACAGATACGCAGTATTTT.

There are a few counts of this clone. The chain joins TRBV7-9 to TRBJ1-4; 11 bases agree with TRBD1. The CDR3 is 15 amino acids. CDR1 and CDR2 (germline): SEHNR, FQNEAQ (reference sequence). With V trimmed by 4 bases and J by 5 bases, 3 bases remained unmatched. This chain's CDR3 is CASSSGQGGNEKLFF. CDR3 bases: TGTGCCAGCAGCTCGGGACAGGGGGGGAATGAAAAACTGTTTTTT.

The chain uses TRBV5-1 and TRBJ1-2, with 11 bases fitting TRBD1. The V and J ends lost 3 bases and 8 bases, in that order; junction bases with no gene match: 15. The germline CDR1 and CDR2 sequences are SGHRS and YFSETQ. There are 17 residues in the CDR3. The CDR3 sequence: CASSSRTGGSAYSGYTF. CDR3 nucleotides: TGCGCCAGCAGCTCGAGGACAGGGGGCTCGGCTTACTCGGGCTACACCTTC.

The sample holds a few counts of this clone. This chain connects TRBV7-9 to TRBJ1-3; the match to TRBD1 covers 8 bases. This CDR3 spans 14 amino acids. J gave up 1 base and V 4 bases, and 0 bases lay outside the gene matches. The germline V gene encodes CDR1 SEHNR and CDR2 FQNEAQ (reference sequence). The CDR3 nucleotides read TGTGCCAGCAGCTGGGACAGGTCTGGAAACACCATATATTTT. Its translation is CASSWDRSGNTIYF.

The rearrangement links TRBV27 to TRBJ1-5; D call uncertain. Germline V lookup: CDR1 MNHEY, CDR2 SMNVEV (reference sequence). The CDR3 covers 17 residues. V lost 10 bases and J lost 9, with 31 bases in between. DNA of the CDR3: TGTGCCACTTCCGCGAGGGTGCTTGGCAGGCGGGTTTGGCCCCAGCATTTT. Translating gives CATSARVLGRRVWPQHF.

In DNA form, the CDR3 reads TGTGCCAGCAGCAAAAGGGGGAGAGGGGCGGGTAGCTACGAGCAGTACTTC. Its protein product is CASSKRGRGAGSYEQYF. The chain couples TRBV21-1 to TRBJ2-7; the table's D call TRBD1 went unverified against the DNA. TRBV21-1 constitutes a pseudogene. This CDR3 has 17 residues.

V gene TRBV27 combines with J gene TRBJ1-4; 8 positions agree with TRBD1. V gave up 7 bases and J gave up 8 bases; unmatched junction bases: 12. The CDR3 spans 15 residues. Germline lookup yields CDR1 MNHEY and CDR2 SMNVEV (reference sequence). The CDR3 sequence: CASKLLTGGNEKLFF. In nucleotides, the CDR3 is TGTGCCAGCAAACTCCTTACAGGGGGGAACGAAAAACTGTTTTTT.

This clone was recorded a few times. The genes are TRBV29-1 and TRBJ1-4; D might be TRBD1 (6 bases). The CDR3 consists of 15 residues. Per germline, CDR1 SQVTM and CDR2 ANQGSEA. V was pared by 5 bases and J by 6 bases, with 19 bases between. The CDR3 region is CSVSPYRVLDEKLFF. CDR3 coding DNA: TGCAGCGTTTCACCATACAGGGTGCTGGATGAAAAACTGTTTTTT.

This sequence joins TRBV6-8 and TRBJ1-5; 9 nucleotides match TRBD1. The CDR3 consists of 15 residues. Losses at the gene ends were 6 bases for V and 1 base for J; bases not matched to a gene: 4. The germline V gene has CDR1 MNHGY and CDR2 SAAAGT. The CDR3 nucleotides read TGTGCCAGCAGCCTACAGGGGGCGAGCAATCAGCCCCAGCATTTT. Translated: CASSLQGASNQPQHF.

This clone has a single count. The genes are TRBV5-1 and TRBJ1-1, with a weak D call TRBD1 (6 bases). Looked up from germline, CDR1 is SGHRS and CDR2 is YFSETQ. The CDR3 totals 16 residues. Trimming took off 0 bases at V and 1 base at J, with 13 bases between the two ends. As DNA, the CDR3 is TGCGCCAGCAGCTTGGGTGCAGGGGCTACGAACACTGAAGCTTTCTTT. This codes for CASSLGAGATNTEAFF.

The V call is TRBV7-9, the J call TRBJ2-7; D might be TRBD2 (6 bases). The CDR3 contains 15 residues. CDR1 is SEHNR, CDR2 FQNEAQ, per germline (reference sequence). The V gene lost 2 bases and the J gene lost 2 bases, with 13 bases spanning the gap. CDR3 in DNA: TGTGCCAGCAGCTTAATAGGGGACTCCACCTACGAGCAGTACTTC. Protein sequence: CASSLIGDSTYEQYF.

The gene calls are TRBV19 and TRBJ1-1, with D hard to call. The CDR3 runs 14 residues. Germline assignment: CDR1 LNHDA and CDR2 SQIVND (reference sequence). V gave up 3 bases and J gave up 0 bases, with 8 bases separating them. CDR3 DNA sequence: TGTGCCAGTAGTATCTCGGGGTTGAACACTGAAGCTTTCTTT. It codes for CASSISGLNTEAFF.

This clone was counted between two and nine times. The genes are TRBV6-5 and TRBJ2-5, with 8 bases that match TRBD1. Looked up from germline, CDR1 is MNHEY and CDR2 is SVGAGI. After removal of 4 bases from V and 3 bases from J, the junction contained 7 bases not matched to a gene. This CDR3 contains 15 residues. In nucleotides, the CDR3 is TGTGCCAGCAGTTCCCACTCGACAGGGGAAGAGACCCAGTACTTC. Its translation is CASSSHSTGEETQYF.

The chain's CDR3 is CASRTGTGNSNQPQHF. As DNA, the CDR3 is TGTGCCAGTAGGACCGGGACAGGTAATAGCAATCAGCCCCAGCATTTT. J is TRBJ1-5 and V is TRBV19; 8 bases map to TRBD1. The CDR3 runs 16 residues. Unmatched junction bases numbered 7, after V lost 6 bases and J lost 0 bases. The germline gives CDR1 LNHDA, CDR2 SQIVND (reference sequence).

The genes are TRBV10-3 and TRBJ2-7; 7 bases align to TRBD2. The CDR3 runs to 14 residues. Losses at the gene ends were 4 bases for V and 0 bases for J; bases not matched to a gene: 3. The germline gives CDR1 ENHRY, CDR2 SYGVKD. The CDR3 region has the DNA TGTGCCATCAGTGGCCGCGGGGGCTCCTACGAGCAGTACTTC. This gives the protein CAISGRGGSYEQYF.

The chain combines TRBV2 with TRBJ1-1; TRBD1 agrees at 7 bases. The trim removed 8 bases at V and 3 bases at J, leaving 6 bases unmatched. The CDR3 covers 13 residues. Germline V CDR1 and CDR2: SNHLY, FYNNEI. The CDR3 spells CASQGDRDTEAFF. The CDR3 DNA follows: TGTGCCAGCCAGGGGGATCGAGACACTGAAGCTTTCTTT.

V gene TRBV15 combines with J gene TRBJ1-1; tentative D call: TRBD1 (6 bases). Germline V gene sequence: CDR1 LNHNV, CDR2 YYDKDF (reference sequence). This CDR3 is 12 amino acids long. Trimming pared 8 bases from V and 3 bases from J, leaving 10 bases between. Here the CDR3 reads CATRTVHTEAFF. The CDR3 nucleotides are TGTGCCACCCGGACAGTCCACACTGAAGCTTTCTTT.

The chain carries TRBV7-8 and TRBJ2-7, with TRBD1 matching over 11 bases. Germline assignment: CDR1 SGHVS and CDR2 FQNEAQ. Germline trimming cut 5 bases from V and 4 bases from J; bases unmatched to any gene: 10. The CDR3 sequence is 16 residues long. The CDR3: CASSRSGTGGLYEQYF. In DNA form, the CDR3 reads TGTGCCAGCAGCCGATCCGGGACAGGGGGGCTTTACGAGCAGTACTTC.

CDR3 sequence: CASRQKGGRDTEAFF. The CDR3 DNA reads as TGTGCCAGCAGACAGAAGGGGGGGCGAGACACTGAAGCTTTCTTT. This chain connects TRBV6-5 to TRBJ1-1, with a tentative D call TRBD1 (6 bases). V lost 6 bases and J 3 bases, leaving 17 bases between the germline ends. Germline V lookup: CDR1 MNHEY, CDR2 SVGAGI. CDR3 length equals 15 residues.

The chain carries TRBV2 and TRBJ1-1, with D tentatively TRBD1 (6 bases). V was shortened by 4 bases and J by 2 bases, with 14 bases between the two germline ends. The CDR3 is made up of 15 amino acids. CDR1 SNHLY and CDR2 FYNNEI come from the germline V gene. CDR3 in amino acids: CASSVARGPNTEAFF. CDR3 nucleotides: TGTGCCAGCAGTGTCGCCAGGGGTCCCAACACTGAAGCTTTCTTT.

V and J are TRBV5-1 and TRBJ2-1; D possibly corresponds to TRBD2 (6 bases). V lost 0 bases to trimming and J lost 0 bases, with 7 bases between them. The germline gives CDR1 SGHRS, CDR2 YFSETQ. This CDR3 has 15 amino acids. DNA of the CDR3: TGCGCCAGCAGCTTGGGGACTATCTCCTACAATGAGCAGTTCTTC. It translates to CASSLGTISYNEQFF.